Detailed here is one T cell receptor (beta chain). Its antigen remains undetermined. Qualities for individual bases were not recorded, and no much larger clone is one base off. This entry comes from a study of shared clonotypes between healthy human individuals (TCRdb year 2020). A note on the overall study: Two women and three men aged 18 to 49 years were included in the cohort. To increase sequencing depth and limit assay-specific biases, TCR repertoire library preparation and sequencing were carried out by different laboratories using diverse techniques. Per donor, leukapheresis produced somewhere between about 0.8 and 9.5 billion PBMCs. For each donor, CD4 naive and CD4 memory were each run on three plates, CD8 naive on two plates, and CD8 memory on one plate. To estimate repertoire size and how much clonotype sharing occurs between individuals, the study deeply sequenced the blood TCR repertoires of several healthy adults.

TCR CDR3 regions were amplified from genomic DNA by multiplex PCR using the deep immunoSEQ assay. For each cell subset, the extracted genomic DNA was distributed evenly across all wells of several immunoSEQ 96-well plates, and each plate served as one replicate. Each replicate PCR for sorted subsets received roughly 200 ng genomic DNA, equal to about 30,000 T cell genomes. Purified libraries were measured with a Qubit 3.0 fluorometer, size-checked on a Bioanalyzer 2100, and measured again with the KAPA Library Quantification kit. Every immunoSEQ 96-well plate was sequenced on a separate single-read 150-cycle Illumina NextSeq 550 flow cell. For the original study's pipeline: Because the immunoSEQ output held only junctional sequences and lacked quality scores, the filtering could not match the filtering applied to full-length reads. To assign V/J genes and CDR3, sequences were annotated using PyIR, a Python wrapper for IgBLAST v1.9, with IMGT germline references. Reads with weak V/J assignments (E-value above 1e-6), missing CDR3, stop codons, out-of-frame junctions, or ambiguous translated residues were removed. V3J clonotypes were defined by identical inferred V gene, J gene, and CDR3 amino acid sequence. Percentage overlap between repertoires was calculated by dividing the number of shared unique clonotypes by the size of the smaller repertoire. RTK rarefaction, the Chao1 estimator, and Recon v2.1 estimates of unobserved clonotypes were used to assess repertoire richness. Generation probabilities for all TCRbeta clonotypes obtained by the gDNA method from a handful of donors were computed using OLGA. This immuneACCESS table, as held by TCRdb, lists in-frame sequences with V and J called but not all clones. Of the missing ones, under half trace to an unresolved V gene in checked studies; the others have no known cause. V and J calls and clone size come straight from that table; D and trimming were deduced from the DNA. The table for this sample lists fewer than 1.4 million clones; 75% to 85% of them were counted only once. In total, the top ten clones hold roughly 0.55% of the sample.

Spanning cysteine to phenylalanine, the CDR3 consists of 14 amino acids. Of all the DNA, just the CDR3 is kept, 42 bases in frame from base 1. The germline V gene specifies SQVTM as CDR1 and ANQGSEA as CDR2. A distance of 19 bases separates the germline ends of V and J, which lose 4 bases and 6 bases respectively. The donors were healthy, HIV-negative adults who had no recently reported acute infections or vaccinations. Every donor was a Caucasian adult living in Nashville, Tennessee, USA. Magnetic negative selection was used to enrich CD4+ T cells, after which naive cells were positively selected on CD45RA and the negative fraction became the memory subset. After blood collection by leukapheresis, PBMCs were isolated using Ficoll-Histopaque density gradient centrifugation and then cryopreserved in the vapor phase of liquid nitrogen. Analytical flow cytometry was used to check the purity and quantity of every magnetically sorted T cell population. Each sorted fraction had its genomic DNA isolated and then quantified by UV absorbance on a Nanodrop 2000c.

The paper as a whole reports these results and caveats: About 4.5% of naive CD4, 3.5% of naive CD8, about 2.4% of memory CD4, and around 0.4% of memory CD8 clonotypes were shared across a few donors. Incomplete sequencing was indicated by rarefaction of sorted-subset datasets, despite the large sequencing depth. Sampling was restricted to blood, and TCR repertoires in tissue are likely to differ from TCR repertoires in blood. The genetic and exposure-history diversity represented was limited by the small number of donors. Pairwise subsampling indicated that sequencing depth was expected to affect the degree of clonotype sharing among donors. Estimated clonotype richness was generally larger for naive than for memory subsets. Compared with non-shared clonotypes, clonotypes shared by all four sorted-subset donors had higher generation probabilities.

Recombination joined TRBV29-1 with TRBJ2-7; the D gene cannot be resolved beyond TRBD1 or TRBD2, each matching 9 bases. The sample consisted of memory CD4+ T cells from PBMCs. The cell subset or site label, read with the paper, signifies: CD45RA-negative fraction. The clonotype originates from a young man in good health. Some clones in this sample may be carry-over from other donors' samples. The bases are TGCAGCGTTGCTAGCGGGACAGGGATAGGCGAGCAGTACTTC. This is translated as CSVASGTGIGEQYF.